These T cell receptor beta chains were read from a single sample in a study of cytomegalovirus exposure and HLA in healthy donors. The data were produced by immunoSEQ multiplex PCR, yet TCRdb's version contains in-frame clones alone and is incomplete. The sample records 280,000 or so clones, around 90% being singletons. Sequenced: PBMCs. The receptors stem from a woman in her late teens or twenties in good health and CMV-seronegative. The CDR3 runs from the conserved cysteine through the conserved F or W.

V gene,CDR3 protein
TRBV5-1,CASSLLRGPQEQYF
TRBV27,CASSPSPYEQYF
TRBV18,CASSRVEGGDTEAFF
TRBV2,CASSRSRVGNTIYF
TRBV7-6,CASSPTNYPISSYNEQFF
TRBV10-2,CASSQGEGNTIYF
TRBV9,CASSADGGSYEQYF
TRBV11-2,CASSYRVNTEAFF
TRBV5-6,CASNHGQKVQETQYF
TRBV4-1,CASSPGLAGGLYNEQFF
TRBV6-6,CASSTSSGGRTDTQYF
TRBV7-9,CASSEVRDPTDTQYF
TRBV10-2,CASQILAGGYEQYF
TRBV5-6,CASSLGQGTGELFF
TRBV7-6,CASSRDLWDYEQYF
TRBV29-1,CSGDRGNEQFF
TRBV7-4,CASRYRCQGWGLSYNQPQHF
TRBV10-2,CASMGFQGTQYF
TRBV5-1,CASSLASEQDEQYF
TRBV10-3,CAISDPQALGQKYEQYF
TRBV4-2,CASSQSGGAGGTQYF
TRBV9,CASSKRQGNTGELFF
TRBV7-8,CASSLESGGAHYNEQFF